This T cell receptor (beta chain) appears in the sequencing data of a study of blood T cell repertoires in COVID-19. On the study more broadly: The analysed material was cDNA or gDNA that came from T cells, B-cell-depleted T cells, or PBMCs.

Followed over time, Seattle patients had been enrolled while infection was active. CDR3 size: 18 residues. Per the germline V gene, CDR1 is SEHNR and CDR2 is FQNEAQ (reference sequence). Trimming cost V 5 bases and J 0 bases, with 20 bases left between them. As processed by the authors: Cell counts per sample came from amplifying reference gene primers. The protocol was immunoSEQ multiplex PCR, while the TCRdb copy is restricted to in-frame clones and leaves out a portion. Clonal size and the V and J genes are those of that table, whereas D and trimming came from the DNA. In the table there are about 300,000 clones, approximately 88% of which are singletons.

This chain links TRBV7-9 with TRBJ2-1; tentatively, D is TRBD2 (5 bases). This TCR came from a human donor with COVID-19, enrolled during active disease. The donor label of this sample is uncertain. The source material was peripheral blood. CDR3 in amino acids: CASSPLGGQKTSYNEQFF. DNA of the CDR3: TGTGCCAGCAGCCCCCTGGGCGGGCAGAAAACCTCCTACAATGAGCAGTTCTTC.